This T cell receptor beta chain is drawn from a study of human T cells and chemical hapten exposure. On the study more broadly: Enrolled patients were predominantly female and had alopecia areata, totalis or universalis. Small volume differences among pooled libraries mainly caused per-sample TCR yield variation.

The time point was: pre-sensitization, week 0. Indicated treatment: therapeutic diphenylcyclopropenone sensitization with weekly scalp DPC. This clonotype was found many times. The germline CDR1 and CDR2 sequences are SGHAT and FQNNGV. Trimming cost V 0 bases and J 5 bases; bases outside gene matches: 3. The CDR3 runs to 14 residues. TCRdb processed the RACE reads anew with MiXCR; each CDR3 protein has one entry. The data show 300,000 to 450,000 distinct CDR3 sequences, with approximately 5.1% seen just once and approximately 2.4% held by the top ten. This receptor was taken from a woman aged 45-65 years with alopecia areata. Some clones in this sample may be carry-over from other donors' samples. The material was whole blood, obtained in connection with sensitization to the hapten diphenylcyclopropenone (DPC). The chain employs TRBV11-2 and TRBJ1-2; TRBD1 matches at 7 bases. In nucleotides, the CDR3 is TGTGCCAGCAGCTTAGAAGCAGGGGGTTATGGCTACACCTTC. Encoded protein: CASSLEAGGYGYTF.